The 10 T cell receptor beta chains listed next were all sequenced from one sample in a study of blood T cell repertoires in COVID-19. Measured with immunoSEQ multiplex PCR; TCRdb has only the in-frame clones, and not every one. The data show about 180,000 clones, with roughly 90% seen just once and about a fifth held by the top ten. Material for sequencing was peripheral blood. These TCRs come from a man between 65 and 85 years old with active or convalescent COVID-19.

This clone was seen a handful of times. CDR3 in amino acids: CASGRRAGGSEQYF. The CDR3 DNA follows: TGCGCCAGCGGCCGGCGGGCGGGAGGATCCGAGCAGTACTTC. The J gene is TRBJ2-7, the V gene TRBV5-1; 8 bases align to TRBD2. The length of the CDR3 is 14 residues. The V gene's germline CDR1 is SGHRS and CDR2 YFSETQ. V dropped 7 bases and J dropped 6; count of bases not matched to a gene: 12.

In DNA, the CDR3 is TGCGCCAGCAGCTTGGATGCGGGGGGCACCGGGGAGCTGTTTTTT. Protein product: CASSLDAGGTGELFF. V is TRBV5-1 and J is TRBJ2-2; 8 bases are shared with TRBD2. From germline, CDR1 is SGHRS and CDR2 YFSETQ. The CDR3 covers 15 residues. V was clipped by 0 bases and J by 4 bases; unmatched bases: 2.

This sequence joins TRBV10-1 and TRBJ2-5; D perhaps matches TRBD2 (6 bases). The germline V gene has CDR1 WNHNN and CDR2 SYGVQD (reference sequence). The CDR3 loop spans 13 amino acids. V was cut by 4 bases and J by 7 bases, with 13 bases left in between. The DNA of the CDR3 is TGCGCCAGCAGTGGGCATCCCGGGGGGACCCAGTACTTC. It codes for CASSGHPGGTQYF.

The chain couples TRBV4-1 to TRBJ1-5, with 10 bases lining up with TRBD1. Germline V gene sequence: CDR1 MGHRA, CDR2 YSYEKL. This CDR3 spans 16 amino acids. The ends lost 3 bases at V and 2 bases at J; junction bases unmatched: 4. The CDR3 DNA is TGCGCCAGCAGCCACGGGACAGGGGTTGGCAATCAGCCCCAGCATTTT. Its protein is CASSHGTGVGNQPQHF.

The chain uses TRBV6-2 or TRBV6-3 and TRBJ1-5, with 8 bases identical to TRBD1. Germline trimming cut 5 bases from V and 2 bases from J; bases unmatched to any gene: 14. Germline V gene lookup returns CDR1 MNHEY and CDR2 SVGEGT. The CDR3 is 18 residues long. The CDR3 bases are TGTGCCAGCAGTCGTGGCCCGGGACAGGAGGAGGGCAATCAGCCCCAGCATTTT. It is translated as CASSRGPGQEEGNQPQHF.

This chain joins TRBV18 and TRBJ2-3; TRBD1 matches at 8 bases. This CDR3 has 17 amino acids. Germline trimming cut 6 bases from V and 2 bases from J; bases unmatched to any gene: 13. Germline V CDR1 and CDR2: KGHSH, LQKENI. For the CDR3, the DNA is TGTGCCAGCTCCTCGTCCTTTGGGACAGGAACCACAGATACGCAGTATTTT. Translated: CASSSSFGTGTTDTQYF.

This CDR3 reads CASSLGARGFLNTEAFF. The DNA for the CDR3 is TGCGCCAGCAGCTTGGGGGCCAGGGGGTTCCTGAACACTGAAGCTTTCTTT. The gene calls are TRBV5-1 and TRBJ1-1, with 7 bases identical to TRBD1. The CDR3 has 17 residues. V gave up 0 bases and J gave up 0 bases; unmatched junction bases: 8. Germline assignment: CDR1 SGHRS and CDR2 YFSETQ.

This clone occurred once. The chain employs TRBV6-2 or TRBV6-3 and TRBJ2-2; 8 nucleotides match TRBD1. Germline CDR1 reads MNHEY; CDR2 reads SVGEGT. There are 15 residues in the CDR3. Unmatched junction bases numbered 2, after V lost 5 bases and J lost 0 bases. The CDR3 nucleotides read TGTGCCAGCAGTCAGGGACAGGCGAACACCGGGGAGCTGTTTTTT. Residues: CASSQGQANTGELFF.

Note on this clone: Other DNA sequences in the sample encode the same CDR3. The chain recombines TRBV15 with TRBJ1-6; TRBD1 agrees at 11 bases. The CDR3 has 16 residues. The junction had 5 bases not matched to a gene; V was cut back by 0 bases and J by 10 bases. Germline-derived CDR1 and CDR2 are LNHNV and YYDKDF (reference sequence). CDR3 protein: CATSRDGDRGNSPLHF. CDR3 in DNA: TGTGCCACCAGCAGAGATGGGGACAGGGGGAACTCACCCCTCCACTTT.

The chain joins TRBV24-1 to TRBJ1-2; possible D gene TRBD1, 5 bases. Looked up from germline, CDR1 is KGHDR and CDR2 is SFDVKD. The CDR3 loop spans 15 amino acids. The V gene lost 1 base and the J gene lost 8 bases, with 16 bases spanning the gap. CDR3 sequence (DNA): TGTGCCACCAGTGATTTAGGCCAGGGAACGTCGGGCTACACCTTC. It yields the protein CATSDLGQGTSGYTF.